The 15 T cell receptor beta chains listed next were all sequenced from one sample in a study of blood T cells in healthy people across ages. Through a sample-barcoded 5' primer and a J-beta primer mix, a second PCR was run for roughly 6 to 12 cycles. MiXCR was run by TCRdb on the 5' RACE reads, yielding one entry per CDR3 protein. The sample records some 670,000 distinct CDR3 sequences, under 65% being singletons. Sequences were obtained from blood. The receptors come from an elderly woman in good health.

This clonotype has more than one count but fewer than ten. This chain joins TRBV20-1 and TRBJ2-3; the D is unclear. This CDR3 has 16 amino acids. CDR1 is DFQATT, CDR2 SNEGSKA, per germline (reference sequence). Trimming removed 0 bases at V and 0 bases at J, with 13 bases between. The CDR3, as DNA: TGCAGTGCTAGAGATCTAGTCCTACATAGCACAGATACGCAGTATTTT. This sequence encodes CSARDLVLHSTDTQYF.

Ten or more counts support this clonotype. The rearrangement joins TRBV6-5 to TRBJ1-3; weak D call: TRBD1 (5 bases). V was trimmed by 2 bases and J by 3 bases, leaving 5 bases between them. This CDR3 is 13 amino acids long. Germline V gene data show CDR1 as MNHEY and CDR2 as SVGAGI. CDR3 bases: TGTGCCAGCAGTTACGGGGGTGGAAACACCATATATTTT. The encoded protein is CASSYGGGNTIYF.

Note on this clonotype: Just one base apart from a much larger clone, this may be a read error. V and J are TRBV10-3 and TRBJ2-5, with D uncertain. CDR3 length: 15 amino acids. V lost 6 bases to trimming and J lost 1 base, with 15 bases between them. Germline assignment: CDR1 ENHRY and CDR2 SYGVKD. CDR3 DNA sequence: TGTGCCATCAGCAACCCACAGACTCCCCAAGAGACCCAGTACTTC. Protein sequence: CAISNPQTPQETQYF.

About this clonotype: A much larger clone lies one base from this, so it may be a read error. The chain uses TRBV15 and TRBJ2-3; 7 nucleotides align to TRBD1. The CDR3 covers 14 residues. The ends lost 6 bases at V and 0 bases at J; junction bases unmatched: 3. Germline V gene sequence: CDR1 LNHNV, CDR2 YYDKDF (reference sequence). DNA for the CDR3: TGTGCCACCAGGATGGACAGGAGCACAGATACGCAGTATTTT. Translating gives CATRMDRSTDTQYF.

This sequence joins TRBV4-2 and TRBJ2-7; 10 nucleotides match TRBD2. The CDR3 sequence is 14 residues long. CDR1 and CDR2 (germline): LGHNA, YNFKEQ. J was trimmed by 5 bases and V by 3 bases; bases with no gene match: 4. Here the CDR3 reads CASSQSGRDHEQYF. The CDR3 region has the DNA TGTGCCAGCAGCCAGAGCGGGAGGGACCACGAGCAGTACTTC.

The gene calls are TRBV20-1 and TRBJ1-1, with D possibly being TRBD1 (5 bases). The length of the CDR3 is 15 residues. Looked up from germline, CDR1 is DFQATT and CDR2 is SNEGSKA (reference sequence). V was trimmed by 1 base and J by 5 bases, leaving 17 bases between them. CDR3 protein: CSARGDGGGRTEAFF. The CDR3 DNA is TGCAGTGCTAGAGGAGACGGGGGAGGGCGGACTGAAGCTTTCTTT.

The sample holds many counts of this clonotype. A much larger clone lies a single base off, so this may be a read error. This chain links TRBV6-1 with TRBJ2-5, with 10 bases fitting TRBD2. J was trimmed by 11 bases and V by 6 bases; bases with no gene match: 18. Germline V CDR1 and CDR2: MNHNS, SASEGT. This CDR3 comprises 16 residues. DNA of the CDR3: TGTGCCAGCAGGGCACCCGGGACTAGCGCCCTCAATGAGCAGTACTTC. Residues: CASRAPGTSALNEQYF.

The V and J genes are TRBV12-3 or TRBV12-4 and TRBJ1-2; the D gene is possibly TRBD1 (6 bases). CDR3 length: 15 residues. The V end lost 2 bases, the J end lost 5 bases, and 15 bases lay between the germline ends. The DNA for the CDR3 is TGTGCCAGCAGTTTACAGGGGCTAGGGGCTTATGGCTACACCTTC. Protein product: CASSLQGLGAYGYTF.

With respect to this clonotype: A much larger clone is a single base away; this may be a read error. The chain links TRBV12-3 or TRBV12-4 to TRBJ2-3; perhaps TRBD2 as D (6 bases). The CDR3 is 17 residues long. Trimming took off 0 bases at V and 3 bases at J, with 16 bases between the two ends. The CDR3 region has the DNA TGTGCCAGCAGTTTAGCCGGGACTCCGGCGGGGACAGATACGCAGTATTTT. Residues: CASSLAGTPAGTDTQYF.

Note on this clonotype: Given a much more abundant clone one base away, this may be a read error. The rearrangement uses TRBV29-1 and TRBJ2-5; no reliable D call. Germline V CDR1 and CDR2: SQVTM, ANQGSEA. The CDR3 totals 13 residues. Trimming took 4 bases from V and 11 from J, leaving 20 bases between them. The CDR3 here is CSVVDTAPNEQYF. The CDR3 DNA is TGCAGCGTTGTCGACACGGCCCCCAATGAGCAGTACTTC.

The chain combines TRBV11-2 with TRBJ2-3; the D gene is possibly TRBD2 (5 bases). The length of the CDR3 is 14 residues. V was trimmed by 4 bases and J by 1 base, leaving 9 bases between them. Per germline, CDR1 SGHAT and CDR2 FQNNGV. The CDR3 region is CASSSDLRTDTQYF. In nucleotides, the CDR3 is TGTGCCAGCAGCTCGGACTTACGCACAGATACGCAGTATTTT.

There are a few counts of this clonotype. The chain has TRBV5-5 and TRBJ1-2, with TRBD1 matching 8 bases. This CDR3 contains 13 residues. The V gene's germline CDR1 is SGHKS and CDR2 YYEKEE (reference sequence). The J segment lost 10 bases and the V segment lost 3 bases, leaving 8 bases of the junction unmatched. CDR3 DNA sequence: TGTGCCAGCAGCTCCGGGACAGGTGTCGTCTACACCTTC. Protein product: CASSSGTGVVYTF.

This clonotype was seen at least ten times. The chain combines TRBV20-1 with TRBJ2-7, with no clear D. Germline V gene sequence: CDR1 DFQATT, CDR2 SNEGSKA (reference sequence). Trimming removed 6 bases from V and 5 bases from J, with 11 bases in between. The CDR3 spans 11 residues. CDR3 residues: CSALVSHEQYF. CDR3 coding DNA: TGCAGTGCCCTCGTGTCCCACGAGCAGTACTTC.

About this clonotype: At one boundary the junction diverges from the germline segment, which might be a read error. J is TRBJ1-4 and V is TRBV12-3 or TRBV12-4; 7 nucleotides agree with TRBD1. The CDR3 contains 15 residues. CDR3 nucleotides: TGTGCCAGCAGTTTTTCCGGGACAGCTCGGGAAAAACTGTCTTTT. Its translation: CASSFSGTAREKLSF.

This clonotype was picked up a small number of times. The V and J genes are TRBV6-1 and TRBJ2-7, with 9 positions matching TRBD2. The CDR3 extends over 15 amino acids. The V gene end was trimmed by 7 bases and the J gene end by 0 bases; junction bases not matched to a gene: 7. Per germline, CDR1 MNHNS and CDR2 SASEGT. The CDR3: CASTRNSGSSYEQYF. Here the CDR3 DNA reads TGTGCCAGCACCAGAAATAGCGGGAGCTCCTACGAGCAGTACTTC.